Described below is a single TCR beta chain sequence and its context. The data stem from a study of blood T cell repertoires in COVID-19. The repertoire was sequenced with immunoSEQ multiplex PCR; TCRdb's copy has only in-frame clones and lacks some. This repertoire shows roughly 57,000 clones, 79% found once; its top ten account for roughly 3.2%. The ends were cut back, 3 bases at V and 5 bases at J, with 13 bases in the middle. Per germline, CDR1 DFQATT and CDR2 SNEGSKA (reference sequence). CDR3 length: 13 amino acids. This clonotype was sampled from a man aged 55 to 69 with acute or convalescent COVID-19. The sequencing sample was made of peripheral blood. The chain links TRBV20-1 to TRBJ1-1; D ambiguous. CDR3 nucleotides: TGCAGTGCTAGTGGACGGGGTGGGACTGAAGCTTTCTTT. Its translation: CSASGRGGTEAFF.